This TCR beta chain comes out of a study of cytomegalovirus exposure and HLA in healthy donors. Use of 60 Vbeta and 13 Jbeta primers characterized the PCR. Authors' processing steps: Per a later analysis, the number of unique TCR beta chains was roughly 83 million, of which around 9.9 million were shared. Only in-frame clones appear in the TCRdb table, and some are missing; sequencing was by immunoSEQ multiplex PCR. That table is the source of V, J and clone size, and D and trimming were worked out from the DNA. In the table there are 140,000 to 150,000 clones, 65% to 80% of which are singletons. CDR1 is SGHRS and CDR2 is YFSETQ in the germline V gene. V gave up 4 bases and J gave up 2 bases, with 16 bases separating them. The CDR3 has 15 amino acids. As for this clone: Its antigen remains unidentified.

Healthy bone marrow donors made up the donor group. Study-level results: 150 or so TCR beta chains were listed as cytomegalovirus-associated. Presence/absence analyses assumed roughly uniform sequencing depth across donors.

The sequencing input was PBMCs. The chain carries TRBV5-1 and TRBJ2-7, with a possible D match to TRBD2 (6 bases). This receptor was identified in a middle-aged woman in good health and CMV-seronegative. CDR3 amino acids: CASSPGWREAYEQYF. CDR3 nucleotide sequence: TGCGCCAGCAGCCCAGGGTGGAGGGAAGCCTACGAGCAGTACTTC.